This entry lists 13 T cell receptor beta chains sequenced from one sample in a study of T cells in Graves' hyperthyroidism and ophthalmopathy. Amplification of TCR beta CDR3 regions was performed using RNA transcripts as template. Initially, a first-round RT-PCR of the TCR CDR3 employed the HTBI primer set. TCRdb reprocessed the multiplex PCR reads via MiXCR and lists one record per CDR3 protein. The data hold hundreds of thousands of distinct CDR3 sequences, with 20% to 30% observed a single time. The specimen sequenced was blood. The source is a man over 45 with Graves' hyperthyroidism.

The chain uses TRBV5-1 and TRBJ1-6; TRBD1 matches at 10 bases. CDR3 length: 16 amino acids. The germline CDR1 and CDR2 sequences are SGHRS and YFSETQ. J gave up 5 bases and V 4 bases, and 6 bases lay outside the gene matches. CDR3: CASSVSGTGDNSPLHF. CDR3 in DNA: TGCGCCAGCAGCGTTTCCGGGACAGGGGATAATTCACCCCTCCACTTT.

The rearrangement uses TRBV6-6 and TRBJ2-3; 7 bases match TRBD2. This CDR3 contains 15 residues. Germline assignment: CDR1 MNHNY and CDR2 SVGAGI (reference sequence). After removal of 2 bases from V and 3 bases from J, the junction contained 5 bases not matched to a gene. The DNA for the CDR3 is TGTGCCAGCAGTTACACCTGGGAGGGGACAGATACGCAGTATTTT. The encoded protein is CASSYTWEGTDTQYF.

The chain uses TRBV15 and TRBJ2-7; TRBD2 matches 7 bases. The V and J ends lost 5 bases and 3 bases, in that order; junction bases with no gene match: 10. The CDR3 extends over 15 amino acids. Germline V CDR1 and CDR2: LNHNV, YYDKDF (reference sequence). This CDR3 is CATSPGREEFYEQYF. The CDR3 DNA reads TGTGCCACCAGCCCCGGTCGGGAGGAGTTCTACGAGCAGTACTTC.

Many counts were recorded for this clonotype. The chain uses TRBV6-5 and TRBJ1-1; D gene unclear. Per the germline V gene, CDR1 is MNHEY and CDR2 is SVGAGI. This CDR3 is built from 15 residues. The V gene lost 0 bases and the J gene lost 0 bases, with 8 bases spanning the gap. This chain's CDR3 is CASSYSSAVNTEAFF. For the CDR3, the DNA is TGTGCCAGCAGTTACTCCTCTGCGGTGAACACTGAAGCTTTCTTT.

In this sample, this clonotype turned up a few times. The CDR3 DNA follows: TGTGCCAGCAGCCCACTCGGGGGAGAGGAGACCCAGTACTTC. Amino acid sequence: CASSPLGGEETQYF. V usage is TRBV7-9 and J usage is TRBJ2-5; TRBD2 might be the D (6 bases). The germline gives CDR1 SEHNR, CDR2 FQNEAQ (reference sequence). V was shortened by 5 bases and J by 5 bases, with 15 bases between the two germline ends. The CDR3 is 14 amino acids.

This clonotype was recorded many times. The chain employs TRBV11-2 and TRBJ2-1; D might be TRBD1 or TRBD2, each matching 6 bases. V dropped 5 bases and J dropped 7 bases, with 18 bases sitting between them. The CDR3 loop spans 15 amino acids. Germline-derived CDR1 and CDR2 are SGHAT and FQNNGV. CDR3 in amino acids: CASSAEFQGRNEQFF. CDR3 in DNA: TGTGCCAGCAGCGCCGAATTCCAGGGGAGGAATGAGCAGTTCTTC.

The chain joins TRBV29-1 to TRBJ2-7, with D tentatively TRBD1 (7 bases). From germline, CDR1 is SQVTM and CDR2 ANQGSEA. V lost 3 bases and J 0 bases, leaving 12 bases between the germline ends. The CDR3 is 14 residues long. The CDR3, as DNA: TGCAGCGTTGAGGGAGGACAGGACTCCTACGAGCAGTACTTC. Protein product: CSVEGGQDSYEQYF.

The rearrangement links TRBV7-3 to TRBJ2-2, with TRBD2 matching 7 bases. With 1 base clipped from V and 0 bases from J, the junction kept 5 bases outside the gene matches. The CDR3 is 17 amino acids. Germline V CDR1 and CDR2: SGHTA, FQGTGA. Here the CDR3 reads CASSLMSGGSNTGELFF. DNA for the CDR3: TGTGCCAGCAGCTTAATGTCCGGGGGGTCGAACACCGGGGAGCTGTTTTTT.

CDR3 DNA: TGTGCCAGCAGCCAAGAGCGGGCGGACACTGAAGCTTTCTTT. Protein product: CASSQERADTEAFF. The chain carries TRBV3-1 and TRBJ1-1; D unresolved. The CDR3 length is 14 residues. Germline V lookup: CDR1 LGHDT, CDR2 YNNKEL (reference sequence). V lost 0 bases and J lost 3, with 8 bases in between.

The rearrangement joins TRBV6-1 to TRBJ1-5, with D unresolved. Trimming left V 6 bases short and J 6 bases short, with 12 bases between. Per germline, CDR1 MNHNS and CDR2 SASEGT. The length of the CDR3 is 13 residues. The CDR3 region is CASRLDGGQPQHF. Here the CDR3 DNA reads TGTGCCAGCAGACTAGATGGTGGTCAGCCCCAGCATTTT.

To note about this clonotype: One base away lies a much larger clone, so this may be a sequencing read error. The CDR3 ends on some other residue instead of the conserved phenylalanine or tryptophan, so this is likely a read error. The chain joins TRBV11-2 to TRBJ2-7; D is unclear. From germline, CDR1 is SGHAT and CDR2 FQNNGV. Deletions cut 1 base from V and 3 bases from J, with 10 bases between. The length of the CDR3 is 14 residues. CDR3 in amino acids: CASSLGSLNYEQYL. For the CDR3, the DNA is TGTGCCAGCAGCTTAGGGAGCCTGAACTACGAGCAGTACCTC.

This clonotype was recorded a few times. This CDR3 reads CASSEVVIGGYTF. The CDR3 DNA follows: TGTGCCAGCAGTGAAGTTGTTATCGGAGGCTACACCTTC. The chain employs TRBV6-1 and TRBJ1-2; no clear D. Trimming stripped 1 base from V and 8 bases from J, with 11 bases between. Per germline, CDR1 MNHNS and CDR2 SASEGT. CDR3 length equals 13 residues.

The chain is built from TRBV20-1 and TRBJ1-2; 8 positions match TRBD1. The CDR3 totals 14 residues. The J segment lost 7 bases and the V segment lost 0 bases, leaving 7 bases of the junction unmatched. From germline, CDR1 is DFQATT and CDR2 SNEGSKA (reference sequence). This CDR3 is CSARDRRGLSGYTF. CDR3 sequence (DNA): TGCAGTGCTAGAGATCGCAGGGGGCTAAGTGGCTACACCTTC.